This T cell receptor (beta chain) was recovered during a study of blood T cell repertoires in COVID-19. Study background: Samples representing acute and convalescent COVID-19 were sourced from the United States, Italy and Spain. T cells, B-cell-depleted T cells, or PBMCs provided the cDNA or gDNA that served as material.

In the source study's methods: Reference gene primer amplification in the assay estimated nucleated cell counts. Here immunoSEQ multiplex PCR was the method, and the copy in TCRdb shows in-frame clones only, minus some. V, J and clone size reflect that table, while D and trimming were determined from the DNA. The table shows over 100,000 clones, with around 82% occurring only once. From germline, CDR1 is MNHEY and CDR2 SVGAGI. J lost 6 bases, V lost 7 bases, and 8 bases had no gene match. The CDR3 is 14 residues long. V and J are TRBV6-5 and TRBJ2-1, with 8 positions matching TRBD2. Material for sequencing was peripheral blood. The clonotype comes from a woman aged 45-65 years with acute or convalescent COVID-19. The CDR3 region has the DNA TGTGCCAGCACCCTTAGCGGGGAAGGCAATGAGCAGTTCTTC. The encoded protein is CASTLSGEGNEQFF.